This section outlines one T cell receptor beta chain sequence together with its context. Unmatched junction bases numbered 14, after V lost 5 bases and J lost 0 bases. The CDR3 spans 18 residues. Germline V gives CDR1 MDHEN, CDR2 SYDVKM. This record belongs to a study of PD-L1 blockade in urothelial cancer. The wider study: The year 2014 saw patients start atezolizumab, 1,200 mg intravenously every 3 weeks. Median T cell yield per blood sample was 120,000 to 150,000 cells.

Produced via immunoSEQ multiplex PCR; TCRdb's table is partial and in-frame only. Among tens of thousands of clones listed, under 90% were seen once. Specimen: PBMCs, collected around atezolizumab (anti-PD-L1) treatment. This receptor was obtained from a man in his sixties or seventies with urothelial cancer. The V gene is TRBV28, the J gene TRBJ1-1; 8 bases map to TRBD1. In DNA, the CDR3 is TGTGCCAGCAGTCCCAACTCCTGGGACAGGAATATGAACACTGAAGCTTTCTTT. This codes for CASSPNSWDRNMNTEAFF. The whole variable domain, filled in from reference TRBV28 and TRBJ1-1, reads DVKVTQSSRYLVKRTGEKVFLECVQDMDHENMFWYRQDPGLGLRLIYFSYDVKMKEKGDIPEGYSVSREKKERFSLILESASTNQTSMYLCASSPNSWDRNMNTEAFFGQGTRLTVV.